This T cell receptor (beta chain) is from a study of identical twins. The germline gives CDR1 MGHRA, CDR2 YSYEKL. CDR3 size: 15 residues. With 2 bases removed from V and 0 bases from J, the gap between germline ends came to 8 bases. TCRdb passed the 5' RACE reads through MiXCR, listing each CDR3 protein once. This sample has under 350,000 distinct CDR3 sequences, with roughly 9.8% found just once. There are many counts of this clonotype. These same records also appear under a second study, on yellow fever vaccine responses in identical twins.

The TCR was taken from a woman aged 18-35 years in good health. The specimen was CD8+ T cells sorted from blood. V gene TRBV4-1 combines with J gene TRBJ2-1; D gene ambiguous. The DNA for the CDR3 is TGCGCCAGCAGCCAACTCGCGAGCTCCTACAATGAGCAGTTCTTC. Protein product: CASSQLASSYNEQFF.